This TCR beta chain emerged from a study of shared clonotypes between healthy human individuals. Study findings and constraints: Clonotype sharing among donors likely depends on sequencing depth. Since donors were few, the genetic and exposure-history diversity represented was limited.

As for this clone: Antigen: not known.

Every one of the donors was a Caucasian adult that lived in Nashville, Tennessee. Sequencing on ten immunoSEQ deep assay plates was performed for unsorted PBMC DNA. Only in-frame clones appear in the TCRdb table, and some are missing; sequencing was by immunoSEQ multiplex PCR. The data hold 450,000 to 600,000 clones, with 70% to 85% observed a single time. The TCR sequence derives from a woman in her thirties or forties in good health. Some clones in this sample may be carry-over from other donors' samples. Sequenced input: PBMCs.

The CDR3 DNA reads as TGTGCCAGCAGTACACGGGAGGCGCCCCTCTACGAGCAGTACTTC. Amino acids: CASSTREAPLYEQYF. The rearrangement joins TRBV6-5 to TRBJ2-7; the match to TRBD2 covers 7 bases. Germline CDR1 and CDR2: MNHEY and SVGAGI. J gave up 3 bases and V 5 bases, and 10 bases lay outside the gene matches. CDR3 size: 15 residues.